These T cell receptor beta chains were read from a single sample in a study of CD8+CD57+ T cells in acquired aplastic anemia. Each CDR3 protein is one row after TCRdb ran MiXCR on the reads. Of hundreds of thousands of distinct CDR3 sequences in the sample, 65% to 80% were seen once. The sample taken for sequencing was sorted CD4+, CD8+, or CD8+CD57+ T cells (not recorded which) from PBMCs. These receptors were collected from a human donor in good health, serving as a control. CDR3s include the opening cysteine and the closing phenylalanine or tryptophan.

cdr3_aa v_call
CAISENDSYNEKLFF TRBV10-3
CAISDPLTGLTDGYTF TRBV10-3
CASSLAPGQGMGNTIYF TRBV7-2
CASREQGALNYGYTF TRBV5-1
CSVPPASGGHYEQFF TRBV29-1
CSALTGQVNTEAFF TRBV20-1
CSVETGTGGTYNEQFF TRBV29-1
CASSLGQRMDGYTF TRBV7-9
CAISITSGISDEQYF TRBV10-3
CASSGDGTDKQYF TRBV7-3
CASSEVGTLGKAFF TRBV25-1
CASSSRRGRMDYEQYF TRBV7-8
CASRDPSYEQYF TRBV11-2
CATSGGGEAFF TRBV12-3/TRBV12-4
CASSRSVSSSRTDTQYF TRBV14
CASSLGGTQPQQYF TRBV7-2
CASSQIDRGQETQYF TRBV3-1
CATGTAAGRDTRQPQHF TRBV15